Shown below are 15 T cell receptor beta chains from a single sample sequenced in a study of regulatory T cells in long-lasting Graves disease. The time point is: persistent/refractory GD, antithyroid drugs over 5 years with positive TRAb. The TCR library was made from RNA extracted from PBMCs. Sequencing libraries for TCR beta were prepared with iRepertoire HTBI primers and Arm-PCR of CDR3 regions. TCRdb fed the multiplex PCR reads into MiXCR, producing one record per CDR3 protein. The sample yields some 470,000 distinct CDR3 sequences, about 22% seen once. The input for sequencing was peripheral blood mononuclear cells (PBMCs), taken when the disease was refractory, from a patient treated with antithyroid drugs. All receptors derive from a female donor with Graves disease.

Regarding this clonotype: This may be a read error, as it is one base from a much larger clone. The rearrangement uses TRBV2 and TRBJ2-7, with D unclear. V was clipped by 3 bases and J by 4 bases, with 10 bases between them. Germline CDR1 and CDR2: SNHLY and FYNNEI. This CDR3 has 13 amino acids. The CDR3 spells CASSDRAPYEQYF. The CDR3 coding sequence is TGTGCCAGCAGTGATCGGGCCCCGTACGAGCAGTACTTC.

V is TRBV7-9 and J is TRBJ2-2; the match to TRBD1 covers 8 bases. The CDR3 runs 15 residues. Germline lookup yields CDR1 SEHNR and CDR2 FQNEAQ (reference sequence). J lost 3 bases, V lost 5 bases, and 5 bases had no gene match. CDR3 in DNA: TGTGCCAGCAGCATTACAGGGGGGCACACCGGGGAGCTGTTTTTT. It specifies CASSITGGHTGELFF.

This clonotype has more than one count but fewer than ten. This chain links TRBV11-2 with TRBJ2-7, with D perhaps matching TRBD1 or TRBD2 (6 bases each). Germline CDR1 and CDR2: SGHAT and FQNNGV. The CDR3 consists of 15 residues. The germline V and J ends were trimmed by 3 bases and 3 bases, with 15 bases remaining between them. This CDR3 reads CASSFRGGKIYEQYF. CDR3 DNA sequence: TGTGCCAGCAGCTTCCGAGGGGGGAAAATCTACGAGCAGTACTTC.

This clonotype appeared many times. This chain connects TRBV2 to TRBJ1-4; no firm D call. This CDR3 spans 15 amino acids. From germline, CDR1 is SNHLY and CDR2 FYNNEI. V lost 7 bases to trimming and J lost 5 bases, with 17 bases between them. The CDR3 region is CASMVESGLNEKLFF. CDR3 coding DNA: TGTGCCAGCATGGTGGAGTCGGGGTTAAATGAAAAACTGTTTTTT.

This clonotype was observed a few times. The J gene is TRBJ1-6, the V gene TRBV27, with a possible D match to TRBD1 (5 bases). Germline loops: CDR1 MNHEY, CDR2 SMNVEV (reference sequence). Trimming took off 1 base at V and 5 bases at J, with 9 bases between the two ends. CDR3 length: 15 residues. The CDR3 protein is CASSLLTENNSPLHF. CDR3 nucleotides: TGTGCCAGCAGTTTATTGACAGAGAATAATTCACCCCTCCACTTT.

This clonotype was found many times. The chain uses TRBV6-2 or TRBV6-3 and TRBJ2-2; TRBD2 might be the D (5 bases). Germline V gene sequence: CDR1 MNHEY, CDR2 SVGEGT. The CDR3 is 18 amino acids. Trimming took 2 bases from V and 0 from J, leaving 16 bases between them. The DNA for the CDR3 is TGTGCCAGCAGTTACCCCACTCTAGCTGTCGCGAACACCGGGGAGCTGTTTTTT. This gives the protein CASSYPTLAVANTGELFF.

This clonotype was seen more than once but under ten times. The gene calls are TRBV28 and TRBJ2-2; the match to TRBD1 covers 10 bases. Losses at the gene ends were 8 bases for V and 3 bases for J; bases not matched to a gene: 6. This CDR3 spans 15 amino acids. CDR1 and CDR2 from the germline V gene are MDHEN and SYDVKM. The CDR3 sequence is CASFQTGGDTGELFF. CDR3 nucleotide sequence: TGTGCCAGCTTCCAGACAGGGGGCGACACCGGGGAGCTGTTTTTT.

The V call is TRBV20-1, the J call TRBJ2-5; D is unclear. The germline V gene encodes CDR1 DFQATT and CDR2 SNEGSKA (reference sequence). This CDR3 contains 15 residues. V was cut by 0 bases and J by 5 bases, with 16 bases left in between. CDR3 sequence: CSAREGLSVEETQYF. CDR3 nucleotides: TGCAGTGCTAGAGAGGGATTGTCAGTTGAGGAGACCCAGTACTTC.

This sequence joins TRBV9 and TRBJ1-6; D gene unclear. Trimming took 3 bases from V and 7 from J, leaving 8 bases between them. Germline loops: CDR1 SGDLS, CDR2 YYNGEE. The CDR3 has 13 amino acids. In DNA, the CDR3 is TGTGCCAGCAGCGAGAGCCCCAATTCACCCCTCCACTTT. Translation: CASSESPNSPLHF.

The genes are TRBV7-9 and TRBJ1-5; D may be TRBD1 (6 bases). Germline V CDR1 and CDR2: SEHNR, FQNEAQ (reference sequence). This CDR3 is built from 13 residues. V gave up 7 bases and J gave up 2 bases, with 9 bases separating them. CDR3 amino acids: CASTSGGNQPQHF. DNA of the CDR3: TGTGCCAGCACATCAGGGGGCAATCAGCCCCAGCATTTT. Full variable domain (remainder filled in from reference TRBV7-9 and TRBJ1-5): DTGVSQNPRHKITKRGQNVTFRCDPISEHNRLYWYRQTLGQGPEFLTYFQNEAQLEKSRLLSDRFSAERPKGSFSTLEIQRTEQGDSAMYLCASTSGGNQPQHFGDGTRLSIL.

With regard to this clonotype: With a much larger clone just one base away, this may be a read error. This chain joins TRBV20-1 and TRBJ2-6; TRBD1 is a possible D gene (6 bases). The CDR3 is 18 residues long. Trimming cost V 6 bases and J 1 base, with 22 bases left between them. Germline V gives CDR1 DFQATT, CDR2 SNEGSKA (reference sequence). The CDR3: CSAFRPGHRGSGANVLTF. CDR3 sequence (DNA): TGCAGTGCCTTTAGACCGGGACACAGAGGATCTGGGGCCAACGTCCTGACTTTC.

This clonotype appeared a few times. With a much larger clone just one base away, this may be a read error. The chain combines TRBV20-1 with TRBJ2-5; no definite D call. CDR1 and CDR2 (germline): DFQATT, SNEGSKA (reference sequence). This CDR3 has 11 amino acids. Trimming left V 6 bases short and J 7 bases short, with 12 bases between. CDR3 region: CSAKYWGTQYF. The CDR3 DNA is TGCAGTGCGAAGTATTGGGGGACCCAGTACTTC.

As for this clonotype: A far larger clone is off by one base, so a read error is likely. Without the conserved terminal phenylalanine or tryptophan, this CDR3 likely stems from a read error. The chain employs TRBV11-3 and TRBJ1-6; D gene ambiguous. Germline V CDR1 and CDR2: SGHNT, YENEEA. CDR3 length: 13 amino acids. With 3 bases removed from V and 7 bases from J, the gap between germline ends came to 7 bases. CDR3 residues: CASSLSDNSPLHI. CDR3 nucleotides: TGTGCCAGCAGCTTGTCGGACAATTCACCCCTCCACATT.

The sample holds a few counts of this clonotype. A much larger clone lies one base from this, so it may be a read error. The chain recombines TRBV11-2 with TRBJ2-5, with TRBD2 matching over 8 bases. V lost 5 bases and J lost 0; bases outside the gene matches: 5. Germline CDR1 reads SGHAT; CDR2 reads FQNNGV. The CDR3 runs to 15 residues. CDR3 bases: TGTGCCAGCAGCCGACTACTAGCGGACCAAGAGACCCAGTACTTC. Amino acid sequence: CASSRLLADQETQYF.

In its sample, this clonotype was seen a few times. The chain uses TRBV6-1 and TRBJ1-1; TRBD1 aligns across 8 bases. The CDR3 runs to 15 residues. Germline assignment: CDR1 MNHNS and CDR2 SASEGT. Trimming cost V 7 bases and J 4 bases; bases outside gene matches: 11. The CDR3 reads CASTQPDRVGTEAFF. The CDR3, as DNA: TGTGCCAGCACCCAACCGGACAGGGTGGGCACTGAAGCTTTCTTT.